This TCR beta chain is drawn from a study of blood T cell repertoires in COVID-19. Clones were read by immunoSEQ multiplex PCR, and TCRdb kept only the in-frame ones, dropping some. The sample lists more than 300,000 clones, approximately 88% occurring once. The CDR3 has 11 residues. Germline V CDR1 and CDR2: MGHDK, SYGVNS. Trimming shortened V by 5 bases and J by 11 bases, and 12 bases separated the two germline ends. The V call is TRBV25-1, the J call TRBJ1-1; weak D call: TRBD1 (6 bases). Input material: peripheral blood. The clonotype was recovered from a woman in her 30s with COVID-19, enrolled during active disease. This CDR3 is CASSFGQGAFF. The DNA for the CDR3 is TGTGCCAGCAGTTTTGGGCAGGGGGCTTTCTTT.